This note documents a single TCR beta chain sequence. In the original workflow: Amplified reference gene primers provided the basis for estimating nucleated cell counts. TCRdb keeps only in-frame clones here, not all; method: immunoSEQ multiplex PCR. That table gives V, J and clone size, and the DNA gave D and trimming. The sample contains about 220,000 clones, 80% to 85% of which appear only once. The data are from a study of blood T cell repertoires in COVID-19. Study as a whole: COVID-19 samples, acute and convalescent, were from the United States, Italy and Spain. T cells, B-cell-depleted T cells, or PBMCs supplied cDNA or gDNA.

The CDR3 spans 14 residues. The source material was peripheral blood. This sequence originates from a woman aged 55-69 years who had recovered from COVID-19. The chain combines TRBV21-1 with TRBJ2-3; the D call TRBD2 from the table was never checked on the DNA. TRBV21-1 is tagged as a pseudogene. The CDR3 DNA sequence: TGTGCCAGCAGCAAAGGAGGAGGGAGGGATACGCAGTATTTT. This gives the protein CASSKGGGRDTQYF.